This T cell receptor beta chain stems from a study of blood T cell repertoires in COVID-19. The overall study: Acute-phase and convalescent COVID-19 samples originated in the United States, Italy and Spain. PBMCs, B-cell-depleted T cells, or T cells were the source of the cDNA or gDNA that made up the material.

Authors' processing steps: Estimation of nucleated cell counts was performed using reference gene primer amplification. Produced via immunoSEQ multiplex PCR; TCRdb's table is partial and in-frame only. D and trimming come from the DNA, and the V and J calls and clone size come from that table. The data hold a few hundred thousand clones, with about 82% observed a single time. The CDR3 loop spans 13 amino acids. Trimming removed 2 bases from V and 6 bases from J, with 11 bases in between. Germline-derived CDR1 and CDR2 are LNHDA and SQIVND (reference sequence). The TCR comes from an elderly man with acute or convalescent COVID-19. Sequenced: peripheral blood. The J gene is TRBJ2-7, the V gene TRBV19; D gene unclear. CDR3: CASSILGIGEQYF. CDR3 nucleotide sequence: TGTGCCAGTAGTATATTGGGCATTGGCGAGCAGTACTTC.